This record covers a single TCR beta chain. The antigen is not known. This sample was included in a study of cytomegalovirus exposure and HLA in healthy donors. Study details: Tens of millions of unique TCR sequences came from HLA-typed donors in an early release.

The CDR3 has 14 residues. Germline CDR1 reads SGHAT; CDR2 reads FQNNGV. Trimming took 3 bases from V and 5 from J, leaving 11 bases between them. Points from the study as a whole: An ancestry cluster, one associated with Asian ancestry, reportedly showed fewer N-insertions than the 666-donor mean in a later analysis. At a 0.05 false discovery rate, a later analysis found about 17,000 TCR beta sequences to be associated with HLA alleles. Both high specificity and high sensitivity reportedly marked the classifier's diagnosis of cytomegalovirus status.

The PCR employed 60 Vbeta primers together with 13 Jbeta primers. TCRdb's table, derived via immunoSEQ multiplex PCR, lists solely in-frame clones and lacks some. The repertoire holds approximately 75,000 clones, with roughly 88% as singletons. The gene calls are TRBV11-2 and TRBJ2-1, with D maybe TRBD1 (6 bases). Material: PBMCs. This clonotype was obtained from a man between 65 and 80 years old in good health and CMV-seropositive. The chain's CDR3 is CASSFGQTHNEQFF. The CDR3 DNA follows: TGTGCCAGCAGCTTCGGACAGACTCACAATGAGCAGTTCTTC.